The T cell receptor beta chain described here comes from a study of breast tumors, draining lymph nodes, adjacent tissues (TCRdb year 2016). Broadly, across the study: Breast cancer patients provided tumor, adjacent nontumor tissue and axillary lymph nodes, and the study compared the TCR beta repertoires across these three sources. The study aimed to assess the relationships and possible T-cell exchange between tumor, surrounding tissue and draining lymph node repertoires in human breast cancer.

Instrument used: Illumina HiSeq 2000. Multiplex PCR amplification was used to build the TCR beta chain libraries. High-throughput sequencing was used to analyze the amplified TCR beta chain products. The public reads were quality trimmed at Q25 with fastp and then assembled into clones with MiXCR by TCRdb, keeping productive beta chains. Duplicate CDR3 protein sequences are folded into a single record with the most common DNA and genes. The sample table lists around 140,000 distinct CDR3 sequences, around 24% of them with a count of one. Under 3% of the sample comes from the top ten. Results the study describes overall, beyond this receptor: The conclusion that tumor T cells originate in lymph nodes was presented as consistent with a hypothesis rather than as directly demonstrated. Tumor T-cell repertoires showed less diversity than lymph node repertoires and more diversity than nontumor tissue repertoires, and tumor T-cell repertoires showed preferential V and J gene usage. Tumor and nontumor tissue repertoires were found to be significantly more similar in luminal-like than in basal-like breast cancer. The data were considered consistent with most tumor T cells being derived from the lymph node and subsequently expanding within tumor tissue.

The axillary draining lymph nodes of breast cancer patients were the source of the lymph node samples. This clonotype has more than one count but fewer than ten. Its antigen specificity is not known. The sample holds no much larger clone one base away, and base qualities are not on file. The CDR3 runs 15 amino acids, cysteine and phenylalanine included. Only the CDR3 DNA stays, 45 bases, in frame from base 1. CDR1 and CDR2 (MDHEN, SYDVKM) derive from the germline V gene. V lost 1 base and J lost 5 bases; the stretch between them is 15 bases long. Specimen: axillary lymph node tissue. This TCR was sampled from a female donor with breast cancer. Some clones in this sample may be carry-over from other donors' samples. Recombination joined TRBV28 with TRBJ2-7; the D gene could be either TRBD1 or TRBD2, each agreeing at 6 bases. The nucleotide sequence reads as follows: TGTGCCAGCAGTTTATCTTCAGGGGAGGTGGACGAGCAGTACTTC. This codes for CASSLSSGEVDEQYF.